This T cell receptor (beta chain) comes out of a study of blood T cell repertoires in COVID-19. Overall study: T cells, B-cell-depleted T cells, or PBMCs provided the cDNA or gDNA that served as material.

During active infection, Seattle patients enrolled and were then monitored through disease. Assay used: immunoSEQ multiplex PCR; TCRdb lists only in-frame clones, some missing. Counted here are 180,000 or so clones, approximately 78% occurring once; the ten biggest clones make up approximately 10%. This clonotype originated in a woman of 80 years or more with COVID-19, enrolled during active disease. Sequences were obtained from peripheral blood.

In DNA, the CDR3 is TGCGCCAGCAGCGCACCGGGACAGCGGTTAGATACGCAGTATTTT. It encodes CASSAPGQRLDTQYF. The chain joins TRBV5-1 to TRBJ2-3; 7 bases fit TRBD1. CDR1 SGHRS and CDR2 YFSETQ come from the germline V gene. The trim removed 4 bases at V and 5 bases at J, leaving 10 bases unmatched. The CDR3 has 15 amino acids.